This T cell receptor (beta chain) was observed in a study of cytomegalovirus exposure and HLA in healthy donors. Assay: immunoSEQ multiplex PCR; the TCRdb copy retains only in-frame clones and omits some. The sample contains fewer than 250,000 clones, approximately 87% of which appear only once. This clone was seen a single time. This CDR3 contains 14 residues. The V end was cut by 6 bases, the J end by 0 bases, with 6 bases between. The germline gives CDR1 MNHNS, CDR2 SASEGT. This rearrangement joins TRBV6-1 to TRBJ1-6; no reliable D call. The specimen was PBMCs. The receptor comes from a man younger than 35 in good health and CMV-seronegative. The CDR3 DNA is TGTGCCAGCAGACAGAGCTCCTATAATTCACCCCTCCACTTT. As protein: CASRQSSYNSPLHF.